Listed below are T cell receptor beta chains from one sample, sequenced in a study of cytomegalovirus exposure and HLA in healthy donors. The repertoire was sequenced with immunoSEQ multiplex PCR; TCRdb's copy has only in-frame clones and lacks some. The table records about 110,000 clones, around nine tenths of them present only once. Sequences were obtained from PBMCs. The receptors were sampled from a woman aged 25 to 39 in good health and CMV-seropositive. The CDR3 runs from the conserved cysteine through the conserved F or W. The D gene is left open where the match is weak. Rows give clone size only sometimes, using once, few, many, or a class for an expanded clone.

v_gene,abundance,len,d_gene,j_gene,CDR3aa,CDR3nt
TRBV10-3,.,14,.,TRBJ2-5,CAISELRDKTALYF,TGTGCCATCAGTGAGTTACGGGACAAGACAGCGTTATACTTC
TRBV28,.,18,TRBD2,TRBJ2-1,CASSLGAIAGPSYNEQFF,TGTGCCAGCAGTTTGGGAGCTATAGCGGGACCCTCCTACAATGAGCAGTTCTTC
TRBV5-3,.,16,.,TRBJ1-5,CARSLDQGPWHQPQHF,TGTGCCAGAAGCTTGGATCAGGGGCCCTGGCATCAGCCCCAGCATTTT
TRBV5-5,.,13,.,TRBJ1-2,CASSLNINSGYTF,TGTGCCAGCAGCTTGAACATTAACAGTGGCTACACCTTC
TRBV11-2,once,17,TRBD1,TRBJ1-2,CASSYQTGGSSLYGYTF,TGTGCCAGCAGCTATCAGACAGGGGGCTCGTCCCTTTATGGCTACACCTTC
TRBV5-1,.,15,TRBD2,TRBJ2-5,CASSLHSGSQETQYF,TGCGCCAGCAGCCTCCATAGCGGGAGCCAAGAGACCCAGTACTTC
TRBV13,.,18,TRBD1,TRBJ1-4,CASSLGYDRGTTNEKLFF,TGTGCCAGCAGCTTAGGCTACGACAGGGGTACAACTAATGAAAAACTGTTTTTT
TRBV19,few,9,.,TRBJ1-6,CASGPPLHF,TGTGCCAGTGGCCCCCCCCTCCACTTT
TRBV4-2,.,15,TRBD1,TRBJ1-1,CASSQVRTGGVEAFF,TGTGCCAGCAGCCAAGTAAGGACAGGGGGGGTTGAAGCTTTCTTT
TRBV2,.,15,TRBD1,TRBJ2-7,CASSADRGHSYEQYF,TGTGCCAGCAGCGCGGACAGGGGTCACTCCTACGAGCAGTACTTC
TRBV7-6,.,15,.,TRBJ2-2,CASSLFRGDGGELFF,TGTGCCAGCAGCTTATTTCGGGGTGACGGCGGGGAGCTGTTTTTT
TRBV9,.,12,.,TRBJ2-3,CASSAESDTQYF,TGTGCCAGCAGCGCAGAATCGGATACGCAGTATTTT
TRBV2,.,15,.,TRBJ1-2,CAEQTPGLLLDGYTF,TGTGCCGAGCAGACACCGGGACTACTTCTGGATGGCTACACCTTC
TRBV27,.,15,.,TRBJ2-5,CASSYPGKGEETQYF,TGTGCCAGCAGTTATCCAGGGAAGGGCGAAGAGACCCAGTACTTC
TRBV18,once,16,.,TRBJ2-5,CASSPQRATLQETQYF,TGTGCCAGCTCACCACAGCGGGCAACTCTCCAAGAGACCCAGTACTTC
TRBV28,.,13,.,TRBJ2-5,CASRDVDTGSPYF,TGTGCCAGCAGAGATGTGGACACAGGTAGCCCGTACTTC
TRBV5-1,.,16,TRBD2,TRBJ2-1,CASSLTGTSGYNEQFF,TGCGCCAGCAGCCTAACCGGGACTAGCGGCTACAATGAGCAGTTCTTC
TRBV11-2,.,18,TRBD1,TRBJ2-2,CASSSGQGARGNTGELFF,TGTGCCAGCAGCTCGGGACAGGGGGCCCGGGGAAACACCGGGGAGCTGTTTTTT
TRBV7-3,.,13,.,TRBJ2-1,CASSSRGLDEQFF,TGTGCCAGCAGTTCACGGGGACTTGATGAGCAGTTCTTC
TRBV28,.,13,.,TRBJ2-7,CASSLTAVFEQYF,TGTGCCAGCAGTTTGACTGCTGTATTCGAGCAGTACTTC
TRBV7-9,.,15,TRBD2,TRBJ2-7,CASSLVGGSIYEQYF,TGTGCCAGCAGCTTAGTGGGCGGGAGCATCTACGAGCAGTACTTC
TRBV4-3,.,15,.,TRBJ1-2,CASSQAGGSNYGYTF,TGCGCCAGCAGCCAAGCGGGGGGCAGCAACTATGGCTACACCTTC
TRBV5-6,.,14,.,TRBJ2-5,CASQVGMSQETQYF,TGTGCCAGCCAAGTCGGGATGTCACAAGAGACCCAGTACTTC
TRBV5-6,.,14,.,TRBJ2-7,CASSLAGPAGEQYF,TGTGCCAGCAGCTTGGCCGGACCGGCGGGCGAGCAGTACTTC
TRBV19,.,15,TRBD2,TRBJ2-1,CASRLAGGDYNEQFF,TGTGCCAGTAGGCTAGCGGGGGGGGATTACAATGAGCAGTTCTTC
TRBV9,once,14,TRBD2,TRBJ2-1,CASSVSGRAYEQFF,TGTGCCAGCAGCGTTAGCGGGAGGGCCTATGAGCAGTTCTTC
TRBV28,.,17,TRBD1,TRBJ1-4,CASSPSSGRDRPEKLFF,TGTGCCAGCAGTCCCAGTTCCGGCCGGGACAGACCAGAAAAACTGTTTTTT
TRBV9,few,13,.,TRBJ1-1,CASSVAWNTEAFF,TGTGCCAGCAGCGTAGCTTGGAACACTGAAGCTTTCTTT
TRBV6-1,.,14,.,TRBJ1-6,CASRGGSYNSPLHF,TGTGCCAGCAGAGGGGGCTCCTATAATTCACCCCTCCACTTT
TRBV10-3,once,16,TRBD1,TRBJ2-2,CAISENSRGRVGELFF,TGTGCCATCAGTGAGAATTCCAGGGGGCGCGTCGGGGAGCTGTTTTTT
TRBV20-1,.,10,.,TRBJ2-3,CSAHRDTQYF,TGCAGTGCACACAGAGATACGCAGTATTTT
TRBV4-3,.,16,.,TRBJ2-2,CASSPGRGTDTGELFF,TGCGCCAGCAGCCCGGGACGGGGGACTGACACCGGGGAGCTGTTTTTT
TRBV7-8,.,18,.,TRBJ2-7,CASSPPAGQIATPYEQYF,TGTGCCAGCAGCCCCCCCGCGGGACAGATAGCAACCCCCTACGAGCAGTACTTC
TRBV7-9,.,13,.,TRBJ2-5,CASSFGQKETQYF,TGTGCCAGCAGCTTTGGACAGAAAGAGACCCAGTACTTC
TRBV6-1,.,17,TRBD2,TRBJ2-3,CASSGTSGGAATDTQYF,TGTGCCAGCAGTGGGACTAGCGGGGGGGCCGCCACAGATACGCAGTATTTT
TRBV19,.,15,.,TRBJ2-7,CASSPITGPFDEQYF,TGTGCCAGTAGTCCGATCACAGGGCCCTTCGACGAGCAGTACTTC
TRBV5-1,.,14,TRBD2,TRBJ2-7,CASSRLAGDYEQYF,TGCGCCAGCAGCAGACTAGCGGGGGACTACGAGCAGTACTTC
TRBV27,.,13,.,TRBJ2-3,CASSLESTDTQYF,TGTGCCAGCAGTTTGGAGAGCACAGATACGCAGTATTTT
TRBV6-6,.,14,.,TRBJ2-7,CASSALQGPYEQYF,TGTGCCAGCAGTGCCTTGCAGGGGCCCTACGAGCAGTACTTC
TRBV19,.,15,TRBD1,TRBJ2-7,CASSILAGGSYEQYF,TGTGCCAGTAGTATCTTGGCAGGGGGCTCCTACGAGCAGTACTTC
TRBV15,.,13,.,TRBJ2-1,CATSRRLVGEQFF,TGTGCCACCAGCAGACGACTAGTGGGTGAGCAGTTCTTC
TRBV7-2,.,14,TRBD2,TRBJ2-7,CASSLWGGSYEQYF,TGTGCCAGCAGCTTATGGGGGGGTTCCTACGAGCAGTACTTC
TRBV4-3,once,15,.,TRBJ2-7,CASSQIAASPYEQYF,TGCGCCAGCAGCCAAATAGCGGCAAGTCCCTACGAGCAGTACTTC
TRBV2,.,13,TRBD1,TRBJ1-2,CASSKEGAWGYTF,TGTGCCAGCAGTAAAGAGGGGGCCTGGGGCTACACCTTC
TRBV2,.,14,.,TRBJ1-3,CASRALNGPDTIYF,TGTGCCAGCAGGGCCCTTAATGGGCCAGACACCATATATTTT
TRBV7-8,.,17,.,TRBJ1-4,CASSLRGGAKTNEKLFF,TGTGCCAGCAGCTTAAGGGGGGGCGCTAAGACTAATGAAAAACTGTTTTTT
TRBV15,.,13,TRBD1,TRBJ1-1,CATSSSGGTEAFF,TGTGCCACCAGCAGTTCAGGGGGGACTGAAGCTTTCTTT
TRBV4-3,.,18,.,TRBJ2-1,CASSPSVGTERVYNEQFF,TGCGCCAGCAGCCCAAGTGTGGGGACTGAGCGGGTCTACAATGAGCAGTTCTTC
TRBV19,.,14,.,TRBJ1-5,CASSTGHTNQPQHF,TGTGCCAGTAGTACCGGACATACTAATCAGCCCCAGCATTTT
TRBV19,.,15,TRBD1,TRBJ2-2,CASRPGQGNTGELFF,TGTGCCAGTAGACCGGGACAGGGAAACACCGGGGAGCTGTTTTTT
TRBV11-2,.,14,TRBD2,TRBJ2-2,CASSVSGSTGELFF,TGTGCCAGCAGCGTTAGCGGGAGTACCGGGGAGCTGTTTTTT
TRBV2,.,15,.,TRBJ1-2,CASSEWRGSNYGYTF,TGTGCCAGCAGTGAATGGCGAGGCAGTAACTATGGCTACACCTTC
TRBV4-3,once,15,TRBD2,TRBJ2-1,CASSQDRGLANEQFF,TGCGCCAGCAGCCAAGATCGCGGACTAGCGAATGAGCAGTTCTTC